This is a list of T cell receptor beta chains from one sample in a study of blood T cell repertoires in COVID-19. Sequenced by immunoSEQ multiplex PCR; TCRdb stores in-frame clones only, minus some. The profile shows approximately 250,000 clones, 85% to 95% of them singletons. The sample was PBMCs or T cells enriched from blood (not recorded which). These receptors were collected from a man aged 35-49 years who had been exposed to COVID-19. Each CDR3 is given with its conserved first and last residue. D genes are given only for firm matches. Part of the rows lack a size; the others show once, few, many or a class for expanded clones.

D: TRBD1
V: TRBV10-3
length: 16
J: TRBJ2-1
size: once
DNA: TGTGCCATCAGTGAGACCGGACAGGGGGCCTACAATGAGCAGTTCTTC
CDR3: CAISETGQGAYNEQFF

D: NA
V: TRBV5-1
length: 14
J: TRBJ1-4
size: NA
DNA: TGCGCCAGCAGTGTACAGGCAGCTAATGAAAAACTGTTTTTT
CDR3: CASSVQAANEKLFF

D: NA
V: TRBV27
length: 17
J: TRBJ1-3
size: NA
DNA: TGTGCCAGCAGTTTCCATAAACAGTATATCGGCGGAAACACCATATATTTT
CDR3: CASSFHKQYIGGNTIYF

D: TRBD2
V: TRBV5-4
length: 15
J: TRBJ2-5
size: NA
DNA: TGTGCCAGCAGCACGGGACTAGCCCTCCAAGAGACCCAGTACTTC
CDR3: CASSTGLALQETQYF

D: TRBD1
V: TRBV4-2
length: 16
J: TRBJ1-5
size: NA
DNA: TGTGCCAGCAGCCAACCGACAGGGGTTGGCAATCAGCCCCAGCATTTT
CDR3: CASSQPTGVGNQPQHF

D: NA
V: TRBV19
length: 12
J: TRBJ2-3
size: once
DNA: TGTGCCAGTAGTAGGCGGACAGATACGCAGTATTTT
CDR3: CASSRRTDTQYF

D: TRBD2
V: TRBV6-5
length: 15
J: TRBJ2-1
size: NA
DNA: TGTGCCAGCAGATTAACTAGCGGGCGGTACAATGAGCAGTTCTTC
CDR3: CASRLTSGRYNEQFF

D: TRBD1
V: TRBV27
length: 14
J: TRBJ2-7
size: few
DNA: TGTGCCAGCAGTTCCGGGACAGGCCCCTACGAGCAGTACTTC
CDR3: CASSSGTGPYEQYF

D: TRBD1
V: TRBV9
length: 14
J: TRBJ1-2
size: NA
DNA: TGTGCCAGCAGCGGAGACAGGGCCTTCTATGGCTACACCTTC
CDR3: CASSGDRAFYGYTF

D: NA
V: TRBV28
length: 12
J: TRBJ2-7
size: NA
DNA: TGTGCCAGCACGGAGGGAACTTACGAGCAGTACTTC
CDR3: CASTEGTYEQYF

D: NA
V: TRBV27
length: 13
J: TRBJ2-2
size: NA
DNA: TGTGCCAGCAGTTCCCTAGCAGCCGGGGAGCTGTTTTTT
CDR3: CASSSLAAGELFF

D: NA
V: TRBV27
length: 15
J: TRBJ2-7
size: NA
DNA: TGTGCCAGCAGTTCCCTCGGACAGATAACCTACGAGCAGTACTTC
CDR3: CASSSLGQITYEQYF

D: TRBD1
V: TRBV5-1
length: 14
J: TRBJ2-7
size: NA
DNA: TGCGCCAGCAGCGACACAGGGGGCTCCTACGAGCAGTACTTC
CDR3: CASSDTGGSYEQYF

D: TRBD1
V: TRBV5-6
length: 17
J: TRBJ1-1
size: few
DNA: TGTGCCAGCAGCTTACTAGGACAGGGATTCACAAACACTGAAGCTTTCTTT
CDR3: CASSLLGQGFTNTEAFF

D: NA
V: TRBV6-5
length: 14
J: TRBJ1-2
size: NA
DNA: TGTGCCAGCAGACGCCGGCAGGGCAACTATGGCTACACCTTC
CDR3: CASRRRQGNYGYTF

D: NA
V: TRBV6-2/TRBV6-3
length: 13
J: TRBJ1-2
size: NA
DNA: TGTGCCAGCAGTTTCCAGGGGCTGGTTGGCTACACCTTC
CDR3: CASSFQGLVGYTF

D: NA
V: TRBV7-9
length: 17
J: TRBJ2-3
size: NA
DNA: TGTGCCAGCAGCCTACTACTGCTGTTCCACGACACAGATACGCAGTATTTT
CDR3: CASSLLLLFHDTDTQYF

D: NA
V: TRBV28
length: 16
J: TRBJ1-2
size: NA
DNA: TGTGCCAGCAGTGTAACCGGGATCTCGAGGGACTATGGCTACACCTTC
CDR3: CASSVTGISRDYGYTF

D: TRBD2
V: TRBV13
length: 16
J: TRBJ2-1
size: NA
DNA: TGTGCCAGCAGCTTTGGGTTTAGCGGGAGTTCGTATGAGCAGTTCTTC
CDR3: CASSFGFSGSSYEQFF

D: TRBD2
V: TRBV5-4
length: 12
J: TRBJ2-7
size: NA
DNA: TGTGCCAGCAGCTTCGAACTAGCGGAGCAGTACTTC
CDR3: CASSFELAEQYF

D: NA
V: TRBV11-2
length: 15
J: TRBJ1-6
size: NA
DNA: TGTGCCAGCAGCCAGGGACAATCCTATAATTCACCCCTCCACTTT
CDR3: CASSQGQSYNSPLHF

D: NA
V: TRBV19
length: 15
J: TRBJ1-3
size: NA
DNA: TGTGCCAGTAGTATAGCGACACTCGCTGGAAACACCATATATTTT
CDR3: CASSIATLAGNTIYF

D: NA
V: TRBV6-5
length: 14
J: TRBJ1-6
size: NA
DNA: TGTGCCAGCACCGAGACGACAGGTAATTCACCCCTCCACTTT
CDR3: CASTETTGNSPLHF

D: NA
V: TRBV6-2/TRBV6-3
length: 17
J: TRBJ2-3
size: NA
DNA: TGTGCCAGCAGTTACACTTTTCAGGGGCTGAGCACAGATACGCAGTATTTT
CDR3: CASSYTFQGLSTDTQYF

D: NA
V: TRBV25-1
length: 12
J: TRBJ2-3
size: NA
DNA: TGTGCCAGCAGTGAACTCACAGATACGCAGTATTTT
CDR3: CASSELTDTQYF

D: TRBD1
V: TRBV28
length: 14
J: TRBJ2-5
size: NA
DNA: TGTGCCAGCAGTTGGGACAGCGAGCAAGAGACCCAGTACTTC
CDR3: CASSWDSEQETQYF

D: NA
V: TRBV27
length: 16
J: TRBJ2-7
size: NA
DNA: TGTGCCAGCGCCGTAGTTGGGGCGGGACCGTCCTACGAGCAGTACTTC
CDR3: CASAVVGAGPSYEQYF

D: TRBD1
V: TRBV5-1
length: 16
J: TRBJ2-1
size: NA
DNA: TGCGCCAGCAGCTTGAGACAGGGGGGAAAAAACAATGAGCAGTTCTTC
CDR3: CASSLRQGGKNNEQFF

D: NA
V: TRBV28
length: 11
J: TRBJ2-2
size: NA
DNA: TGTGCCAGCCGGGACACCGGGGAGCTGTTTTTT
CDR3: CASRDTGELFF

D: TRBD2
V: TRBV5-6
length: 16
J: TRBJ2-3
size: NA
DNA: TGTGCCAGCAGCTTGGAGCGGGGGACGGGAGCAGATACGCAGTATTTT
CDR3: CASSLERGTGADTQYF

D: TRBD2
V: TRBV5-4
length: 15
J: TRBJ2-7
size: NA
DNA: TGTGCCAGCAGCAATAGCGGGAGGGCCTTTTACGAGCAGTACTTC
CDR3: CASSNSGRAFYEQYF

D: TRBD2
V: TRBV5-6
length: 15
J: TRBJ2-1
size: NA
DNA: TGTGCCAGCAGCTTGAGCGGGGACTCCTACAATGAGCAGTTCTTC
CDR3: CASSLSGDSYNEQFF

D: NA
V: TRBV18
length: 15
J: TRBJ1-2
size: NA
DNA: TGTGCCAGCTCACCACCGACAGGCCATCAATCTGGCTACACCTTC
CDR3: CASSPPTGHQSGYTF

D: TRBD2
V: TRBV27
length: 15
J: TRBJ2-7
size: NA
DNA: TGTGCCAGCAGACTAGCGGGAGGCCTTTCCTACGAGCAGTACTTC
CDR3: CASRLAGGLSYEQYF

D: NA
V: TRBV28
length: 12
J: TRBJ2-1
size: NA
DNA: TGTGCCAGCGGGAGAGCAAGCAATGAGCAGTTCTTC
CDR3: CASGRASNEQFF

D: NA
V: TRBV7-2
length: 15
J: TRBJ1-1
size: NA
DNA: TGTGCCAGCAGCTTACACCAGGGGCTGAACACTGAAGCTTTCTTT
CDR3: CASSLHQGLNTEAFF

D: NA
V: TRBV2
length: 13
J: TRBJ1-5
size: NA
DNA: TGTGCCAGCACTAAAGAGGGTGGTCAGCCCCAGCATTTT
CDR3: CASTKEGGQPQHF

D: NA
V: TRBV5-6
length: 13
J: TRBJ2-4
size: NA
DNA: TGTGCCAGCAGCTTGGGGCAGGGTTACATTCAGTACTTC
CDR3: CASSLGQGYIQYF

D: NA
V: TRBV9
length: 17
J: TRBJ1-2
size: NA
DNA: TGTGCCAGCAGCGTAGTGACGCGGGGGGGGCCGGACTATGGCTACACCTTC
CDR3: CASSVVTRGGPDYGYTF

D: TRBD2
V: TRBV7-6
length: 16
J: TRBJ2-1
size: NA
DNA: TGTGCCAGCAGCGTGGGGACTAGCGGGCCTCTCAATGAGCAGTTCTTC
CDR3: CASSVGTSGPLNEQFF

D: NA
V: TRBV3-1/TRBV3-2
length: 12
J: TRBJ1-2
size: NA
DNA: TGTGCCAGCAGCCAGAGGGGACAAGGCTACACCTTC
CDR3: CASSQRGQGYTF

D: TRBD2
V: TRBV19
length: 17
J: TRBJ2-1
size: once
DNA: TGTGCCAGTAGTATTATCCTGGCGGGAGAATTCTACAATGAGCAGTTCTTC
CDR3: CASSIILAGEFYNEQFF

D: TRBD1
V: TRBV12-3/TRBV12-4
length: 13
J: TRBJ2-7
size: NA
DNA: TGTGCCAGCAGTAGGGGACAGTCCTACGAGCAGTACTTC
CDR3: CASSRGQSYEQYF

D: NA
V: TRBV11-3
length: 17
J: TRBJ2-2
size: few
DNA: TGTGCCAGCAGCTTAGGTGGCTCAGCCAGGTACCCCGGGGAGCTGTTTTTT
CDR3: CASSLGGSARYPGELFF

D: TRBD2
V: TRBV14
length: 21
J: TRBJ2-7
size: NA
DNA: TGTGCCAGCAGCCTGCGCACCTTCACTAGCGGGAGATTCAATGGGTACGACGAGCAGTACTTC
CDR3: CASSLRTFTSGRFNGYDEQYF

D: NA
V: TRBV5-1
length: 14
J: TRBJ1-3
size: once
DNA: TGCGCCAGCAGCTTGACGGGGTACGGAAACACCATATATTTT
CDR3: CASSLTGYGNTIYF